This passage covers 19 T cell receptor beta chains from one sample sequenced in a study of OX40 agonist ivuxolimab in advanced cancers. Measured with immunoSEQ multiplex PCR; TCRdb has only the in-frame clones, and not every one. This table has approximately 100,000 clones, around 90% appearing once. Sequencing used CD4+ or CD8+ T cells sorted from blood, obtained in a trial of the OX40 agonist ivuxolimab. Receptors were obtained from an adult with an advanced solid tumor such as melanoma, head and neck, liver or kidney cancer.

This chain connects TRBV5-1 to TRBJ2-3; D is unclear. The V gene lost 0 bases and the J gene lost 0 bases, with 5 bases spanning the gap. This CDR3 spans 14 amino acids. Germline lookup yields CDR1 SGHRS and CDR2 YFSETQ. The CDR3 coding sequence is TGCGCCAGCAGCTTGGTAGAGAGCACAGATACGCAGTATTTT. Its protein product is CASSLVESTDTQYF.

The rearrangement links TRBV10-1 to TRBJ1-4; D is unclear. The CDR3 spans 13 residues. Germline CDR1 reads WNHNN; CDR2 reads SYGVQD (reference sequence). V shed 3 bases and J shed 3 bases, with 5 bases lying between them. The CDR3 region is CASSDRPNEKLFF. CDR3 nucleotide sequence: TGCGCCAGCAGTGACAGACCTAATGAAAAACTGTTTTTT.

The genes are TRBV2 and TRBJ2-3; no firm D call. The germline CDR1 and CDR2 sequences are SNHLY and FYNNEI. CDR3 length: 13 amino acids. Trimming shortened V by 7 bases and J by 1 base, and 9 bases separated the two germline ends. The chain's CDR3 is CASTGWGTDTQYF. The CDR3 DNA reads as TGTGCCAGCACCGGGTGGGGCACAGATACGCAGTATTTT.

This chain connects TRBV9 to TRBJ2-1; 11 nucleotides line up with TRBD2. This CDR3 comprises 15 residues. V dropped 2 bases and J dropped 6; count of bases not matched to a gene: 4. CDR1 is SGDLS and CDR2 is YYNGEE in the germline V gene. This chain's CDR3 is CASSVSGGAVNEQFF. The DNA for the CDR3 is TGTGCCAGCAGCGTTAGCGGGGGGGCGGTCAATGAGCAGTTCTTC. Using reference TRBV9 and TRBJ2-1 for the parts outside the CDR3, the full variable domain is DSGVTQTPKHLITATGQRVTLRCSPRSGDLSVYWYQQSLDQGLQFLIQYYNGEERAKGNILERFSAQQFPDLHSELNLSSLELGDSALYFCASSVSGGAVNEQFFGPGTRLTVL.

The genes are TRBV21-1 and TRBJ1-3. TRBV21-1 has pseudogene status. The CDR3 length is 14 residues. For the CDR3, the DNA is TGTGCCAGCTTTGATCCCTCCCCTGGAAACACCATATATTTT. It encodes CASFDPSPGNTIYF.

This rearrangement joins TRBV28 to TRBJ2-3, with 8 bases identical to TRBD2. The CDR3 length is 12 residues. Germline V gene data show CDR1 as MDHEN and CDR2 as SYDVKM. V lost 5 bases, J lost 11 bases, and 6 bases stayed unmatched. This chain's CDR3 is CASSPQRGLQYF. In nucleotides, the CDR3 is TGTGCCAGCAGTCCCCAGCGGGGGCTGCAGTATTTT.

A word on this clone: One junction end disagrees with the germline gene, perhaps due to a read error. This chain's CDR3 is CAVRAGDSF. The CDR3 nucleotides read TGCGCCGTACGAGCGGGAGATTCCTTC. This chain links TRBV23-1 with TRBJ2-7; 8 bases line up with TRBD2. TRBV23-1 is flagged as an ORF with uncertain function. The CDR3 totals 9 residues.

The CDR3 DNA sequence: TGTGCCAGCAGTGGGGACAGGGTGGACACCGGGGAGCTGTTTTTT. Protein product: CASSGDRVDTGELFF. This chain uses TRBV6-6 with TRBJ2-2, with TRBD1 matching over 9 bases. Trimming removed 5 bases from V and 3 bases from J; junction bases left unmatched: 4. The CDR3 has 15 amino acids. The germline gives CDR1 MNHNY, CDR2 SVGAGI (reference sequence).

The chain uses TRBV12-1 and TRBJ2-1; TRBD2 reflects the table's D call only, with no check against the DNA. TRBV12-1 is flagged as a pseudogene. CDR3 length: 15 residues. The CDR3 reads CASSPSGGARNEQFF. In nucleotides, the CDR3 is TGTGCCAGCAGCCCAAGCGGGGGGGCGAGGAATGAGCAGTTCTTC.

V is TRBV7-2 and J is TRBJ1-3, with D possibly TRBD1 on 5 matching bases. The germline V and J ends were trimmed by 6 bases and 1 base, with 16 bases remaining between them. Germline V gene data show CDR1 as SGHTA and CDR2 as FQGNSA. CDR3 length equals 16 residues. In DNA, the CDR3 is TGTGCCAGCAGTTTTTCCCCAGGGTTATCTGGAAACACCATATATTTT. It yields the protein CASSFSPGLSGNTIYF. Filled out from reference TRBV7-2 and TRBJ1-3, the complete variable domain reads GAGVSQSPSNKVTEKGKDVELRCDPISGHTALYWYRQSLGQGLEFLIYFQGNSAPDKSGLPSDRFSAERTGGSVSTLTIQRTQQEDSAVYLCASSFSPGLSGNTIYFGEGSWLTVV.

The chain employs TRBV18 and TRBJ2-1; 8 bases agree with TRBD1. Per the germline V gene, CDR1 is KGHSH and CDR2 is LQKENI. The V segment lost 4 bases and the J segment 1 base; nucleotides outside the gene matches: 3. The CDR3 loop spans 15 amino acids. The CDR3 sequence is CASSRGQASYNEQFF. The CDR3 bases are TGTGCCAGCTCACGGGGACAGGCGTCCTACAATGAGCAGTTCTTC. Drawing the rest from reference TRBV18 and TRBJ2-1, the complete variable domain is NAGVMQNPRHLVRRRGQEARLRCSPMKGHSHVYWYRQLPEEGLKFMVYLQKENIIDESGMPKERFSAEFPKEGPSILRIQQVVRGDSAAYFCASSRGQASYNEQFFGPGTRLTVL.

This sequence joins TRBV27 and TRBJ1-2; unclear D gene. CDR3 length: 13 amino acids. Germline V CDR1 and CDR2: MNHEY, SMNVEV (reference sequence). V was cut by 3 bases and J by 8 bases, with 13 bases left in between. In DNA, the CDR3 is TGTGCCAGCAGTTTGCCAGGCGGAAGCGGCTACACCTTC. This codes for CASSLPGGSGYTF.

The chain joins TRBV28 to TRBJ2-5; D perhaps matches TRBD2 (5 bases). Germline assignment: CDR1 MDHEN and CDR2 SYDVKM. The CDR3 loop spans 15 amino acids. V lost 4 bases, J lost 4 bases, and 16 bases lay in between. The CDR3 region has the DNA TGTGCCAGCAGTTCCCCTGGAAAAGGGAGAGAGACCCAGTACTTC. Residues: CASSSPGKGRETQYF.

V usage is TRBV7-2 and J usage is TRBJ1-5; D is ambiguous. The CDR3 runs to 17 residues. Germline-derived CDR1 and CDR2 are SGHTA and FQGNSA. Trimming pared 3 bases from V and 2 bases from J, leaving 17 bases between. The CDR3 reads CASSFRALLMGNQPQHF. The CDR3 coding sequence is TGTGCCAGCAGCTTCAGAGCATTGTTAATGGGCAATCAGCCCCAGCATTTT. The variable domain in full, with the rest retrieved from reference TRBV7-2 and TRBJ1-5, is GAGVSQSPSNKVTEKGKDVELRCDPISGHTALYWYRQSLGQGLEFLIYFQGNSAPDKSGLPSDRFSAERTGGSVSTLTIQRTQQEDSAVYLCASSFRALLMGNQPQHFGDGTRLSIL.

The CDR3 here is CASSLAGATNEKLFF. CDR3 in DNA: TGTGCCAGCAGCTTAGCGGGAGCAACTAATGAAAAACTGTTTTTT. The chain combines TRBV7-2 with TRBJ1-4; D is ambiguous. V was shortened by 0 bases and J by 0 bases, with 5 bases between the two germline ends. Germline assignment: CDR1 SGHTA and CDR2 FQGNSA. The CDR3 extends over 15 amino acids. Combining the CDR3 with reference TRBV7-2 and TRBJ1-4 gives the whole variable domain GAGVSQSPSNKVTEKGKDVELRCDPISGHTALYWYRQSLGQGLEFLIYFQGNSAPDKSGLPSDRFSAERTGGSVSTLTIQRTQQEDSAVYLCASSLAGATNEKLFFGSGTQLSVL.

The chain has TRBV12-1 and TRBJ2-1; TRBD2, the table's D call, was not compared with the DNA. TRBV12-1 is recorded as a pseudogene. There are 14 residues in the CDR3. The CDR3 loop is CASSPWTSCDEQFF. The CDR3 coding sequence is TGTGCCAGCAGCCCCTGGACTAGTTGCGATGAGCAGTTCTTC.

A single count supports this clone. The gene calls are TRBV6-5 and TRBJ2-1; 11 positions match TRBD2. Germline V gives CDR1 MNHEY, CDR2 SVGAGI. J was trimmed by 6 bases and V by 2 bases; bases with no gene match: 6. This CDR3 spans 16 amino acids. The CDR3 protein is CASSYTTSGEANEQFF. CDR3 in DNA: TGTGCCAGCAGTTACACGACTAGCGGGGAGGCCAATGAGCAGTTCTTC.

Note on this clone: An end of the junction differs from the germline gene, which may be a read error. The chain links TRBV7-7 to TRBJ2-2; D remains unclear. Germline V lookup: CDR1 SSHAT, CDR2 FNYEAQ (reference sequence). The CDR3 has 13 amino acids. The CDR3: CASSQTQTGELFF. DNA for the CDR3: TGTGCTAGCAGTCAAACACAGACCGGGGAGCTGTTTTTT.

The chain couples TRBV30 to TRBJ2-1, with 9 bases aligning to TRBD1. CDR3 length equals 16 residues. V shed 4 bases, J shed 3 bases, and the junction held 10 bases outside the gene matches. Germline V CDR1 and CDR2: GTSNPN, SVGIG (reference sequence). In DNA, the CDR3 is TGTGCCTGGACCCCCGCCGGGACAGGGCTCTACAATGAGCAGTTCTTC. It encodes CAWTPAGTGLYNEQFF.